One sample yielded the 13 T cell receptor beta chains listed below, sequenced in a study of T cell responses to AZD1222 COVID-19 vaccine. Sequencing used immunoSEQ multiplex PCR; TCRdb keeps in-frame clones, though not all of them. The sample contains roughly 190,000 clones, roughly nine tenths of which appear only once. Source: peripheral blood, taken 28 days after the second AZD1222 dose. These receptors all come from an adult who received the AZD1222 COVID-19 vaccine.

V usage is TRBV11-1 and J usage is TRBJ1-2; 9 bases fit TRBD1. V was pared by 4 bases and J by 1 base, with 7 bases of the junction left unmatched. Germline CDR1 SGHAT, CDR2 FQDESV (reference sequence). The CDR3 length is 16 residues. Written as DNA, the CDR3 is TGTGCCAGCAGCTCCATACAGGGGGCTAGTAACTATGGCTACACCTTC. This codes for CASSSIQGASNYGYTF.

This chain connects TRBV7-9 to TRBJ2-2; unclear D gene. Germline V lookup: CDR1 SEHNR, CDR2 FQNEAQ (reference sequence). This CDR3 is built from 12 residues. With 2 bases removed from V and 5 bases from J, the gap between germline ends came to 3 bases. Here the CDR3 reads CASSLWTGELFF. The CDR3 DNA follows: TGTGCCAGCAGCTTATGGACCGGGGAGCTGTTTTTT.

On this clone itself: One junction end disagrees with the germline gene, perhaps due to a read error. CDR3 residues: CASSRLAGAPTDTQYF. CDR3 nucleotides: TGTGCTAGCAGCCGACTAGCGGGAGCCCCCACAGATACGCAGTATTTT. The genes are TRBV7-7 and TRBJ2-3; TRBD2 matches 12 bases. This CDR3 has 16 residues. Germline V gene data show CDR1 as SSHAT and CDR2 as FNYEAQ (reference sequence).

This clone is a singleton in its sample. CDR3 residues: CASSKRGADSPLHF. The DNA for the CDR3 is TGTGCCAGCAGCAAAAGAGGTGCAGATTCACCCCTCCACTTT. The V call is TRBV21-1, the J call TRBJ1-6. TRBV21-1 is noted as a pseudogene. CDR3 size: 14 residues.

The chain is built from TRBV28 and TRBJ1-1, with D uncertain. This CDR3 has 12 residues. Per germline, CDR1 MDHEN and CDR2 SYDVKM. V lost 1 base and J 10 bases, leaving 10 bases between the germline ends. This chain's CDR3 is CASSLLLTGAFF. The CDR3 nucleotides read TGTGCCAGCAGTTTATTGTTGACGGGAGCTTTCTTT.

The V call is TRBV6-5, the J call TRBJ2-7, with 8 positions matching TRBD2. The V gene end was trimmed by 5 bases and the J gene end by 0 bases; junction bases not matched to a gene: 6. This CDR3 comprises 15 residues. Germline CDR1 is MNHEY and CDR2 is SVGAGI. CDR3 region: CASSPRGLDSYEQYF. CDR3 sequence (DNA): TGTGCCAGCAGTCCCCGGGGACTAGACTCCTACGAGCAGTACTTC.

The V gene is TRBV20-1, the J gene TRBJ2-5, with 10 bases aligning to TRBD1. The CDR3 sequence is 15 residues long. Trimming cost V 3 bases and J 2 bases; bases outside gene matches: 6. Germline CDR1 is DFQATT and CDR2 is SNEGSKA (reference sequence). The CDR3 coding sequence is TGCAGTGCTAGTCTCCGGGACAGGGGACAAGAGACCCAGTACTTC. Protein sequence: CSASLRDRGQETQYF.

This chain uses TRBV5-6 with TRBJ2-3; 12 bases match TRBD2. The germline V gene has CDR1 SGHDT and CDR2 YYEEEE. The ends lost 4 bases at V and 7 bases at J; junction bases unmatched: 7. The CDR3 has 15 residues. For the CDR3, the DNA is TGTGCCAGCAGCAGACTAGCGGGAGTCCAGAATACGCAGTATTTT. Encoded protein: CASSRLAGVQNTQYF.

The V call is TRBV29-1, the J call TRBJ1-4; tentative D call: TRBD1 (6 bases). The CDR3 runs to 13 residues. The germline V gene has CDR1 SQVTM and CDR2 ANQGSEA. V gave up 7 bases and J gave up 4 bases, with 13 bases separating them. The CDR3: CSGQRQDNEKLFF. The CDR3 DNA is TGCAGCGGCCAACGACAGGATAATGAAAAACTGTTTTTT.

The chain is built from TRBV28 and TRBJ2-3; the match to TRBD2 covers 7 bases. The junction had 15 bases not matched to a gene; V was cut back by 4 bases and J by 5 bases. The germline CDR1 and CDR2 sequences are MDHEN and SYDVKM. There are 17 residues in the CDR3. The CDR3 protein is CASSSGGAGVEGDTQYF. CDR3 nucleotide sequence: TGTGCCAGCAGTTCGGGTGGGGCGGGAGTCGAGGGAGATACGCAGTATTTT.

The J gene is TRBJ1-3, the V gene TRBV6-4; D may be TRBD1 (5 bases). Germline V gene lookup returns CDR1 MRHNA and CDR2 SNTAGT. The ends were cut back, 2 bases at V and 2 bases at J, with 19 bases in the middle. This CDR3 comprises 18 residues. DNA of the CDR3: TGTGCCAGCAGTGACGGGGTAGGGCAGGAGGGGACTGGAAACACCATATATTTT. This encodes CASSDGVGQEGTGNTIYF.

The chain couples TRBV10-1 to TRBJ2-4, with D maybe TRBD1 (6 bases). Germline V CDR1 and CDR2: WNHNN, SYGVQD (reference sequence). With 8 bases removed from V and 0 bases from J, the gap between germline ends came to 20 bases. The CDR3 has 17 amino acids. CDR3 coding DNA: TGCGCCAGCCCTAGACAGGACAACTTACTAGCCAAAAACATTCAGTACTTC. Its translation is CASPRQDNLLAKNIQYF.

The chain joins TRBV4-2 to TRBJ2-6, with D uncertain. Deletions cut 5 bases from V and 2 bases from J, with 10 bases between. The CDR3 length is 15 residues. Germline-derived CDR1 and CDR2 are LGHNA and YNFKEQ. CDR3 sequence (DNA): TGTGCCAGCAGCGACCAGGCTGCTGGGGCCAACGTCCTGACTTTC. This translates into CASSDQAAGANVLTF.